These 15 T cell receptor beta chains were sequenced from one sample in a study of T cell repertoires in cytomegalovirus infection. Each CDR3 protein gets one entry after TCRdb re-called the reads with MiXCR. The repertoire consists of about 260,000 distinct CDR3 sequences, with roughly 9.1% occurring once and the leading ten covering about 15%. Sequencing input: PBMCs. These receptors were collected from a human donor in good health (CMV status not recorded). Some clones in this sample may be carry-over from other donors' samples.

This clonotype was recorded many times. This chain joins TRBV28 and TRBJ1-2, with 8 bases aligning to TRBD1. Unmatched junction bases numbered 8, after V lost 3 bases and J lost 8 bases. Germline V gene sequence: CDR1 MDHEN, CDR2 SYDVKM. There are 14 residues in the CDR3. CDR3: CASSFSGQGEGYTF. CDR3 bases: TGTGCCAGCAGTTTTTCTGGACAGGGCGAGGGCTACACCTTC.

Only a few counts were recorded for this clonotype. CDR3 sequence: CASSLAATLRETQYF. The CDR3 coding sequence is TGTGCCAGCAGCTTAGCGGCCACCTTGAGGGAGACCCAGTACTTC. The chain employs TRBV7-9 and TRBJ2-5, with D unclear. Germline V lookup: CDR1 SEHNR, CDR2 FQNEAQ (reference sequence). Trimming took off 0 bases at V and 5 bases at J, with 13 bases between the two ends. This CDR3 region has 15 residues. The full variable domain, with the rest looked up from reference TRBV7-9 and TRBJ2-5, is DTGVSQNPRHKITKRGQNVTFRCDPISEHNRLYWYRQTLGQGPEFLTYFQNEAQLEKSRLLSDRFSAERPKGSFSTLEIQRTEQGDSAMYLCASSLAATLRETQYFGPGTRLLVL.

There are many counts of this clonotype. This sequence joins TRBV7-2 and TRBJ2-1, with D perhaps matching TRBD2 (6 bases). V lost 5 bases and J lost 4, with 9 bases in between. The V gene's germline CDR1 is SGHTA and CDR2 FQGNSA. This CDR3 has 13 residues. The CDR3 region has the DNA TGTGCCAGCAGCATGGGACTTTACAATGAGCAGTTCTTC. It specifies CASSMGLYNEQFF. Full variable domain (remainder filled in from reference TRBV7-2 and TRBJ2-1): GAGVSQSPSNKVTEKGKDVELRCDPISGHTALYWYRQSLGQGLEFLIYFQGNSAPDKSGLPSDRFSAERTGGSVSTLTIQRTQQEDSAVYLCASSMGLYNEQFFGPGTRLTVL.

There are many counts of this clonotype. The chain recombines TRBV7-2 with TRBJ2-3; tentative D call: TRBD2 (7 bases). The CDR3 loop spans 15 amino acids. Trimming took off 5 bases at V and 5 bases at J, with 17 bases between the two ends. Germline V lookup: CDR1 SGHTA, CDR2 FQGNSA. The CDR3 loop reads CASSVSGGAEDTQYF. CDR3 sequence (DNA): TGTGCCAGCAGCGTATCTGGGGGGGCCGAAGATACGCAGTATTTT.

This clonotype was counted ten times or more. V gene TRBV7-2 combines with J gene TRBJ2-2; D is perhaps TRBD1 (6 bases). CDR1 is SGHTA and CDR2 is FQGNSA in the germline V gene. The CDR3 extends over 16 amino acids. V shed 1 base and J shed 1 base, with 10 bases lying between them. The CDR3 coding sequence is TGTGCCAGCAGCTTAGAGCCAGGGGTGAACACCGGGGAGCTGTTTTTT. This translates into CASSLEPGVNTGELFF. Using reference TRBV7-2 and TRBJ2-2 for the parts outside the CDR3, the full variable domain is GAGVSQSPSNKVTEKGKDVELRCDPISGHTALYWYRQSLGQGLEFLIYFQGNSAPDKSGLPSDRFSAERTGGSVSTLTIQRTQQEDSAVYLCASSLEPGVNTGELFFGEGSRLTVL.

This clonotype was observed a few times. The CDR3 sequence is CSAGGQSSGNTIYF. CDR3 sequence (DNA): TGCAGTGCTGGGGGACAGAGCTCTGGAAACACCATATATTTT. J is TRBJ1-3 and V is TRBV20-1; 7 bases map to TRBD1. The CDR3 is made up of 14 amino acids. Unmatched junction bases numbered 4, after V lost 5 bases and J lost 0 bases. Germline assignment: CDR1 DFQATT and CDR2 SNEGSKA (reference sequence).

This clonotype came up many times. V gene TRBV7-8 combines with J gene TRBJ1-2; D is ambiguous. The CDR3 is made up of 13 amino acids. Germline V lookup: CDR1 SGHVS, CDR2 FQNEAQ. The V end lost 1 base, the J end lost 10 bases, and 13 bases lay between the germline ends. CDR3 nucleotides: TGTGCCAGCAGCTTAGGAGGGAGTGATGTCTACACCTTC. Protein: CASSLGGSDVYTF. Using reference TRBV7-8 and TRBJ1-2 for the parts outside the CDR3, the full variable domain is GAGVSQSPRYKVAKRGQDVALRCDPISGHVSLFWYQQALGQGPEFLTYFQNEAQLDKSGLPSDRFFAERPEGSVSTLKIQRTQQEDSAVYLCASSLGGSDVYTFGSGTRLTVV.

This clonotype came up many times. This sequence joins TRBV7-2 and TRBJ2-5; D call uncertain. The V end was cut by 5 bases, the J end by 1 base, with 17 bases between. CDR3 size: 16 residues. CDR1 SGHTA and CDR2 FQGNSA come from the germline V gene. CDR3 protein: CASSPLGLGFQETQYF. The CDR3 DNA sequence: TGTGCCAGCAGCCCCTTAGGGCTAGGCTTCCAAGAGACCCAGTACTTC.

This clonotype has ten or more counts. This rearrangement joins TRBV7-2 to TRBJ1-5, with D tentatively TRBD1 (5 bases). Between the trimmed V and J ends, which lost 0 bases and 11 bases, there was a span of 14 bases. The CDR3 contains 14 residues. The germline CDR1 and CDR2 sequences are SGHTA and FQGNSA. The CDR3 loop reads CASSLAGQGGAQHF. CDR3 sequence (DNA): TGTGCCAGCAGCTTAGCCGGGCAGGGTGGTGCCCAGCATTTT.

Ten or more counts support this clonotype. This chain links TRBV7-2 with TRBJ2-6; a weak D match, TRBD1 (5 bases). The CDR3 totals 14 residues. The germline V and J ends were trimmed by 7 bases and 4 bases, with 11 bases remaining between them. Germline assignment: CDR1 SGHTA and CDR2 FQGNSA. The DNA for the CDR3 is TGTGCCAGCAAACCAGGGCCCGGGGCCAACGTCCTGACTTTC. This codes for CASKPGPGANVLTF.

This clonotype was detected many times. The chain combines TRBV7-2 with TRBJ2-4; D is unclear. The CDR3 is 14 amino acids. The germline V gene encodes CDR1 SGHTA and CDR2 FQGNSA. Trimming cost V 1 base and J 9 bases, with 13 bases left between them. In DNA, the CDR3 is TGTGCCAGCAGCTTAGTATCCGTGAGTGGCATTCAGTACTTC. Its translation: CASSLVSVSGIQYF.

In this sample, this clonotype turned up many times. The chain uses TRBV7-2 and TRBJ1-5; D remains ambiguous. V was pared by 3 bases and J by 5 bases, with 14 bases between. The CDR3 consists of 15 residues. CDR1 and CDR2 from the germline V gene are SGHTA and FQGNSA. The CDR3 sequence is CASSLGWGVHQPQHF. The CDR3 region has the DNA TGTGCCAGCAGCTTGGGTTGGGGAGTACATCAGCCCCAGCATTTT. The whole variable domain, filled in from reference TRBV7-2 and TRBJ1-5, reads GAGVSQSPSNKVTEKGKDVELRCDPISGHTALYWYRQSLGQGLEFLIYFQGNSAPDKSGLPSDRFSAERTGGSVSTLTIQRTQQEDSAVYLCASSLGWGVHQPQHFGDGTRLSIL.

This clonotype was detected many times. The chain has TRBV4-3 and TRBJ2-1; 10 bases agree with TRBD2. The trim removed 3 bases at V and 3 bases at J, leaving 8 bases unmatched. This CDR3 comprises 17 residues. CDR1 and CDR2 (germline): LGHNA, YSLEER. The CDR3 reads CASSQWSSGSIYNEQFF. CDR3 bases: TGCGCCAGCAGCCAGTGGTCTAGCGGGAGTATCTACAATGAGCAGTTCTTC.

This chain connects TRBV20-1 to TRBJ2-1, with 9 bases aligning to TRBD2. Looked up from germline, CDR1 is DFQATT and CDR2 is SNEGSKA (reference sequence). V lost 1 base to trimming and J lost 6 bases; unmatched junction nucleotides: 13. This CDR3 is built from 17 residues. The CDR3 region is CSARVYAALAGVNEQFF. In nucleotides, the CDR3 is TGCAGTGCTAGAGTTTATGCCGCGTTAGCGGGGGTCAATGAGCAGTTCTTC.

This clonotype was observed at least ten times. The chain employs TRBV7-6 and TRBJ1-5, with D unclear. The CDR3 consists of 15 residues. V gave up 3 bases and J gave up 1 base, with 10 bases separating them. Germline CDR1 reads SGHVS; CDR2 reads FNYEAQ. In DNA form, the CDR3 reads TGTGCCAGCAGCTTGTTTCATGACAGCAATCAGCCCCAGCATTTT. Translated, it gives CASSLFHDSNQPQHF.